The rows below give T cell receptor beta chains drawn from one sample of a study of T cells in Graves' hyperthyroidism and ophthalmopathy. MiXCR, applied by TCRdb to the multiplex PCR reads, yields one record per CDR3 protein. The table lists approximately 210,000 distinct CDR3 sequences, approximately 17% of them singletons. Material: blood. These receptors were taken from a man in his fifties or sixties with Graves' hyperthyroidism. CDR3s include the opening cysteine and the closing phenylalanine or tryptophan. Each record gives: V gene, D gene, CDR3 length, J gene, clone size, CDR3 DNA, CDR3 protein. A D gene is named only where the DNA matches it firmly. Size is stated for part of the rows, as once, few or many counts, or as a class when the clone is expanded.

>TRBV12-3/TRBV12-4|TRBD2|14|TRBJ2-4|many
TGTGCCAGCAGTGCGGGACTAGCGGGCCCCATTCAGTACTTC
CASSAGLAGPIQYF
>TRBV29-1|.|11|TRBJ2-3|few
TGCAGCGGCGGGACAGCAGATACGCAGTATTTT
CSGGTADTQYF
>TRBV10-3|.|14|TRBJ2-7|many
TGTGCCATCAGCAGTAGCGGTATCTCCTACGAGCAGTACTTC
CAISSSGISYEQYF
>TRBV20-1|TRBD2|15|TRBJ2-3|.
TGCAGTGCTATACTAGCGGGACGCCGCACAGATACGCAGTATTTT
CSAILAGRRTDTQYF
>TRBV7-6|.|13|TRBJ1-1|.
TGTGCCAGCAGCTTATCCCGGACAGAAGAAGCTTTCTTT
CASSLSRTEEAFF
>TRBV5-6|.|13|TRBJ2-2|few
TGTGCCAGCAGCGGATTCCATAGCGGGGAGCTGTTTTTT
CASSGFHSGELFF
>TRBV30|.|12|TRBJ2-7|many
TGTGCCTGGTCGACGGACTCCTACGAGCAGTACTTC
CAWSTDSYEQYF
>TRBV4-1|.|14|TRBJ2-7|.
TGCGCCAGCAGCCACCCCGGGACTCGCTACGAGCAGTACTTC
CASSHPGTRYEQYF
>TRBV6-8|.|12|TRBJ2-7|few
TGTGTCCGGTACGCTTACCCTTACGAGCAGTACTTC
CVRYAYPYEQYF
>TRBV9|.|13|TRBJ2-3|.
TGTGCCAGCAGCCCCCAGCGTGCAGATACGCAGTATTTT
CASSPQRADTQYF
>TRBV7-3|.|13|TRBJ1-2|few
TGTGCCAGCAGCCCTCAGACAGGAACTGGCTACACCTTC
CASSPQTGTGYTF
>TRBV6-2/TRBV6-3|.|14|TRBJ1-5|.
TGTGCCACTTCCCGGGTTTTGAGCAATCAGCCCCAGCATTTT
CATSRVLSNQPQHF
>TRBV2|.|18|TRBJ2-2|.
TGTGCCAGCAGTGGAGACGGTGAAGGGAGAGCGAACACCGGGGAGCTGTTTTTT
CASSGDGEGRANTGELFF
>TRBV12-3/TRBV12-4|TRBD2|15|TRBJ2-1|many
TGTGCCAGCAGTCTCGGGGGGAGTGCCTACAATGAGCAGTTCTTC
CASSLGGSAYNEQFF
>TRBV25-1|.|12|TRBJ2-2|.
TGTGCCAGCAGTGAATCGGGCGGGGAGCTGTTTTTT
CASSESGGELFF
>TRBV6-1|TRBD2|14|TRBJ2-7|many
TGTGCCAGCCTAGCGGAGCGGCAATCCTACGAGCAGTACTTC
CASLAERQSYEQYF
>TRBV18|.|15|TRBJ1-1|many
TGTGCCAGCTCAGCCTACCAGGGGTCTGATGCTGAAGCTTTCTTT
CASSAYQGSDAEAFF
>TRBV15|.|14|TRBJ2-1|few
TGTGCCACCAGCAGAGACGGGGTAGTCAGCGAGCAGTTCTTC
CATSRDGVVSEQFF
>TRBV7-2|.|12|TRBJ2-2|many
TGTGCCAGCACCTTGAATACCGGGGAGCTGTTTTTT
CASTLNTGELFF
>TRBV30|TRBD1|14|TRBJ2-7|many
TGTGCCTGGAGTGTCCAGGGGGCGGTCTACGAGCAGTACTTC
CAWSVQGAVYEQYF
>TRBV7-9|.|14|TRBJ2-3|many
TGTGCCAGCAACAAGGAGGGGGGGCCAGATACGCAGTATTTT
CASNKEGGPDTQYF
>TRBV6-1|TRBD2|14|TRBJ2-7|.
TGTGCCAGCAGCCCTGGGGGGGGATCGCGGGAGCAGTACTTC
CASSPGGGSREQYF
>TRBV7-2|.|14|TRBJ2-7|many
TGTGCCAGCAGCTTAGAGGTGGCCTCCTACGAGCAGTACTTC
CASSLEVASYEQYF
>TRBV20-1|.|17|TRBJ1-2|.
TGCAGTGGGGGGGGTGGCTCGACAGCTTTCTCTAACTATGGCTACACCTTC
CSGGGGSTAFSNYGYTF
>TRBV19|TRBD2|14|TRBJ2-7|many
TGTGCCAGTACAGGGACTAGCGGGAGCTACGAGCAGTACTTC
CASTGTSGSYEQYF
>TRBV7-2|.|16|TRBJ2-6|once
TGTGCCAGCAGTCCCCCCCTGACCTCTGGGGCCAACGTCCTGACTTTC
CASSPPLTSGANVLTF
>TRBV18|.|15|TRBJ1-1|.
TGTGCCAGCTCACCAAACGGGGGCCAGAACACTGAAGCTTTCTTT
CASSPNGGQNTEAFF
>TRBV19|.|14|TRBJ1-5|few
TGTGCCAGTAGTAGTAGGGCAGGGCCTCAGCCCCAGCATTTT
CASSSRAGPQPQHF
>TRBV28|.|15|TRBJ1-5|.
TGTGCCAGCAGTTTATCCCAGGGATCCAATCAGCCCCAGCATTTT
CASSLSQGSNQPQHF